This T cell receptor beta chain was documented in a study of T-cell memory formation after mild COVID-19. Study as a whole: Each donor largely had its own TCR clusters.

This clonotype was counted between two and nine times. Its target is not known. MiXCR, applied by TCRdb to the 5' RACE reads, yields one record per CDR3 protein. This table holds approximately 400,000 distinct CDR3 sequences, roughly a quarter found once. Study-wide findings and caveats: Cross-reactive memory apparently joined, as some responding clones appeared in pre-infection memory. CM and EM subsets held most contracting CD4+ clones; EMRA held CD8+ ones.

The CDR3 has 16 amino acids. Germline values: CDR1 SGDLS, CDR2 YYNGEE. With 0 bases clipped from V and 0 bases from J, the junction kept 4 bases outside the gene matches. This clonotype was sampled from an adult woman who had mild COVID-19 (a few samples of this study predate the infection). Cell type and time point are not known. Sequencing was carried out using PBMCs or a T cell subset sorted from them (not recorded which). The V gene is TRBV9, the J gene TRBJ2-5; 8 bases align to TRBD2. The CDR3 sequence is CASSVGGSGDQETQYF. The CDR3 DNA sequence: TGTGCCAGCAGCGTAGGGGGTAGCGGGGACCAAGAGACCCAGTACTTC.